This T cell receptor beta chain was recorded in a study of cytomegalovirus exposure and HLA in healthy donors. In its sample, this clone was seen once. The CDR3 is made up of 14 amino acids. Germline-derived CDR1 and CDR2 are SGHTA and FQGTGA. The ends were cut back, 5 bases at V and 8 bases at J, with 13 bases in the middle. The study ran its PCR with 60 Vbeta and 13 Jbeta primers. The assay was immunoSEQ multiplex PCR, and TCRdb's table has in-frame clones only and misses some. The sample carries fewer than 140,000 clones, 70% to 85% recorded once. The clonotype was recovered from a man in his sixties in good health and CMV-seronegative. The chain joins TRBV7-3 to TRBJ1-6, with D maybe TRBD1 (6 bases). Material for sequencing was PBMCs. As DNA, the CDR3 is TGTGCCAGCAGCGCACAGGGAGGGGATTCACCCCTCCACTTT. As protein: CASSAQGGDSPLHF.